Sequencing of this T cell receptor beta chain was carried out in a study of T cells after yellow fever vaccination. A single record per CDR3 protein comes from TCRdb applying MiXCR to the 5' RACE reads. Here the sample spans around 310,000 distinct CDR3 sequences, 3.6% being singletons. The CDR3 has 14 residues. The V gene lost 4 bases and the J gene lost 10 bases, with 20 bases spanning the gap. Per germline, CDR1 MDHEN and CDR2 SYDVKM. This clonotype has a count of ten or more. The chain employs TRBV28 and TRBJ2-7; D possibly corresponds to TRBD2 (5 bases). This sequence was found in a young man who received the YFV17D yellow fever vaccine. Sequencing was performed on PBMCs, taken on the day of the yellow fever booster vaccination. The CDR3 is CASSYRAGVGEQYV. The DNA for the CDR3 is TGTGCCAGCAGTTACAGAGCCGGGGTTGGTGAACAGTACGTC.